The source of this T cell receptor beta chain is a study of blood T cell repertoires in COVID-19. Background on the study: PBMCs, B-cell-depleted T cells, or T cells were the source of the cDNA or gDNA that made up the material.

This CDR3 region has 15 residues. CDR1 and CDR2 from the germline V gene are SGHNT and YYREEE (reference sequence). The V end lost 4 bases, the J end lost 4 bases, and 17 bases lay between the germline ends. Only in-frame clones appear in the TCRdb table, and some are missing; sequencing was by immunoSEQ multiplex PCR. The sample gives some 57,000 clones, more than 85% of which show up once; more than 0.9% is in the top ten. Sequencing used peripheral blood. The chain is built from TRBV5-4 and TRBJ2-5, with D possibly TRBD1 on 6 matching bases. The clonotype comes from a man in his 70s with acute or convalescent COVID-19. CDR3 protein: CASSMGNTGLETQYF. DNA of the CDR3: TGTGCCAGCAGCATGGGGAATACAGGGTTAGAGACCCAGTACTTC.